This entry describes one T cell receptor beta chain. The record originates from a study of blood T cell repertoires in COVID-19. Germline assignment: CDR1 LNHDA and CDR2 SQIVND (reference sequence). With 9 bases removed from V and 0 bases from J, the gap between germline ends came to 8 bases. CDR3 length equals 13 residues. Clones were read by immunoSEQ multiplex PCR, and TCRdb kept only the in-frame ones, dropping some. The sample includes roughly 150,000 clones, under 95% of them seen just once. The rearrangement uses TRBV19 and TRBJ2-2; no definite D call. This TCR derives from a man aged 60 to 69 with active or convalescent COVID-19. Material: peripheral blood. The CDR3 DNA reads TGTGCCAGCTGGCGGTCGAACACCGGGGAGCTGTTTTTT. Translated, it gives CASWRSNTGELFF.